The clone carrying this T cell receptor beta chain has just one count. The sample belongs to a study of blood T cell repertoires in COVID-19. Study at large: COVID-19 samples from acute and convalescent phases originated in the United States, Italy and Spain. T cells, B-cell-depleted T cells, or PBMCs supplied cDNA or gDNA.

Looked up from germline, CDR1 is SGHRS and CDR2 is YFSETQ. The CDR3 contains 14 residues. The V end lost 2 bases, the J end lost 2 bases, and 9 bases lay between the germline ends. In the original analysis: Counts of nucleated cells, estimated from reference gene primer amplification, were obtained. The table came from immunoSEQ multiplex PCR; TCRdb's copy has only in-frame clones and leaves some out. The V and J calls and clone size come from that table; D and trimming were worked out from the DNA. Of fewer than 200,000 clones listed, around 85% are singletons. The clonotype originates from a woman aged 80 or over with acute or convalescent COVID-19. The sequencing sample was made of peripheral blood. J is TRBJ2-3 and V is TRBV5-1, with D perhaps TRBD2 (7 bases). The CDR3 bases are TGCGCCAGCAGCTTAGGGGGGGCCACAGATACGCAGTATTTT. The encoded protein is CASSLGGATDTQYF.